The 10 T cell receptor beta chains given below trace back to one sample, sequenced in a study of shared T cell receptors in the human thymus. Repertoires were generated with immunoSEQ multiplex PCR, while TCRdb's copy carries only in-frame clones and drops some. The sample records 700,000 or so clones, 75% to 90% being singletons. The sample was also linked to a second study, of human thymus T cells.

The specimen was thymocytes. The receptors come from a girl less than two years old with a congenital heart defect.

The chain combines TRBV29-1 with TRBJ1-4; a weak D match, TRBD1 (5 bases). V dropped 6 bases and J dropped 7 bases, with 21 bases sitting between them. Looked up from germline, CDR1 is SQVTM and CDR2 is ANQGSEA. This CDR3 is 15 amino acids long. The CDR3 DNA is TGCAGCGTGGTACATCGGCAGGGTTGGAGTGAAAAACTGTTTTTT. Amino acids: CSVVHRQGWSEKLFF.

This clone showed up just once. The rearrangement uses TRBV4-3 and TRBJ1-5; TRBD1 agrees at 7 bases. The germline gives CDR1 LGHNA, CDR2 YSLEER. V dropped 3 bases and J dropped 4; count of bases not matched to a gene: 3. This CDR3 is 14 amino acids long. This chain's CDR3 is CASSQDRRNQPQHF. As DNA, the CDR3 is TGCGCCAGCAGCCAGGACAGGAGAAATCAGCCCCAGCATTTT.

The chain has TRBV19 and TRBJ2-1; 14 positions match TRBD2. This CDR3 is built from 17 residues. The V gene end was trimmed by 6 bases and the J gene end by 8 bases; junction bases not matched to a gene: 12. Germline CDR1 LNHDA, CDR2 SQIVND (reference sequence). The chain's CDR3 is CASSGLAGGTSRDEQFF. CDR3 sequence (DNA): TGTGCCAGTAGCGGACTAGCGGGGGGCACAAGCCGCGATGAGCAGTTCTTC.

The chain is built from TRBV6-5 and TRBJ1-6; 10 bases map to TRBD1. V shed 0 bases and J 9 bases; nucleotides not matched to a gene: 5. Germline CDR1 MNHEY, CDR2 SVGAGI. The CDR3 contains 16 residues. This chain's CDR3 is CASSYSGTGEGSPLHF. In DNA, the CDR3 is TGTGCCAGCAGTTACTCCGGGACAGGGGAGGGTTCACCCCTCCACTTT.

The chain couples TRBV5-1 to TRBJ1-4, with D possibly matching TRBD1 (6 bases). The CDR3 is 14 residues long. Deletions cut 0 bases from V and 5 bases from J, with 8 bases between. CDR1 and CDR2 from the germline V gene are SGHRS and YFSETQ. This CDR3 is CASSLEGGNEKLFF. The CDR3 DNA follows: TGCGCCAGCAGCTTGGAGGGGGGGAATGAAAAACTGTTTTTT.

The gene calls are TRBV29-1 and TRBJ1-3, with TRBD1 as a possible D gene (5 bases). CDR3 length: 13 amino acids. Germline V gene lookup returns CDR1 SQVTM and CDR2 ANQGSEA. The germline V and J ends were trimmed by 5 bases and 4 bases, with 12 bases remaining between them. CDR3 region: CSVFGGWGNTIYF. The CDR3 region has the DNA TGCAGCGTTTTTGGGGGGTGGGGAAACACCATATATTTT.

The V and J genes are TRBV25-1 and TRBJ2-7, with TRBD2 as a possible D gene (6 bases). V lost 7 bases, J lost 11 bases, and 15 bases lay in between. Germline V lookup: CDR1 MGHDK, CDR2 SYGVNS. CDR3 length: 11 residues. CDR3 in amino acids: CASMSGEGKYF. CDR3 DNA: TGTGCCAGCATGTCGGGGGAAGGAAAGTACTTC.

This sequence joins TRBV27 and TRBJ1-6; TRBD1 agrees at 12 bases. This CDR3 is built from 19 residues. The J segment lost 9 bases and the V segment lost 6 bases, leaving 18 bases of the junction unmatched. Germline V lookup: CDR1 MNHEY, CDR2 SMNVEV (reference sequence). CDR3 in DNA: TGTGCCAGCAGCTCTACCGGGACAGGGGGCCAAGGGGGTCCTTCACCCCTCCACTTT. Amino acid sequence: CASSSTGTGGQGGPSPLHF.

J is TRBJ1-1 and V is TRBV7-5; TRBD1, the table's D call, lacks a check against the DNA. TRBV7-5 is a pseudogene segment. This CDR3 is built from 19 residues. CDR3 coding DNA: TGTGCCAGAAGCTGGGAGACAGGCCCCGATTCTAGGACCTACACTGAAGCTTTCTTT. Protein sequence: CARSWETGPDSRTYTEAFF.

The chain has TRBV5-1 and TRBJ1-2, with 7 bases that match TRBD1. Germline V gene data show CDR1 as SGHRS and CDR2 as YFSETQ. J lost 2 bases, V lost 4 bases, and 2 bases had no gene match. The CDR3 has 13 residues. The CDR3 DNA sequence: TGCGCCAGCAGCCCGGGACAGAACTATGGCTACACCTTC. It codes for CASSPGQNYGYTF.